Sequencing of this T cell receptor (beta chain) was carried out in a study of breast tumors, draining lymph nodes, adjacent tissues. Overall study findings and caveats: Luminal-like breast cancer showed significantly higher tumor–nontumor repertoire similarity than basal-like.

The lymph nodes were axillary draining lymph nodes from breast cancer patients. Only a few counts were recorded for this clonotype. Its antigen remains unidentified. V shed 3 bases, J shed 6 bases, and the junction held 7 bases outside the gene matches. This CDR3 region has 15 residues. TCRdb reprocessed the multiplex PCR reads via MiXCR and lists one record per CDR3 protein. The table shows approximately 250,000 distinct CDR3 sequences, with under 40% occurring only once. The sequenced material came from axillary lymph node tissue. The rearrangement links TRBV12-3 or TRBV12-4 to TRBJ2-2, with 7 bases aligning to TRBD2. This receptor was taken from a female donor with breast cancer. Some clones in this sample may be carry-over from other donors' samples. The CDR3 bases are TGTGCCAGCAGTTTCGACCGGGGGGTCGCCGGGGAGCTGTTTTTT. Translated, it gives CASSFDRGVAGELFF.